These 24 T cell receptor beta chains came from one sample sequenced in a study of identical twins. TCRdb analysed the 5' RACE reads with MiXCR anew, one entry per CDR3 protein. The sample holds hundreds of thousands of distinct CDR3 sequences, about 7% seen once. This same sample was also taken into another study, of yellow fever vaccine responses in identical twins.

Sequencing input: memory (CD45RO+) T cells sorted from blood. These receptor sequences come from a woman aged 18-29 years in good health.

This clonotype was found many times. The CDR3 DNA is TGTGCCAGCAGCCAAGCCCGCGGGGAGACCCAGTACTTC. This sequence encodes CASSQARGETQYF. This chain joins TRBV4-2 and TRBJ2-5; D may be TRBD2 (5 bases). The CDR3 contains 13 residues. V lost 1 base, J lost 5 bases, and 8 bases lay in between. Germline V gene lookup returns CDR1 LGHNA and CDR2 YNFKEQ.

This sequence joins TRBV19 and TRBJ2-6; the D is unclear. V lost 6 bases and J lost 3, with 3 bases in between. This CDR3 has 12 amino acids. Per germline, CDR1 LNHDA and CDR2 SQIVND (reference sequence). The CDR3 coding sequence is TGTGCCAGTAGCCTTGGGGCCAACGTCCTGACTTTC. As protein: CASSLGANVLTF.

This clonotype was counted at least ten times. The V and J genes are TRBV11-1 and TRBJ1-1; D ambiguous. The V end was cut by 1 base, the J end by 3 bases, with 12 bases between. Germline assignment: CDR1 SGHAT and CDR2 FQDESV (reference sequence). CDR3 length: 15 residues. CDR3 in DNA: TGTGCCAGCAGCTTAGATGCGGAGCCCCACACTGAAGCTTTCTTT. It yields the protein CASSLDAEPHTEAFF.

The chain has TRBV11-2 and TRBJ2-7; maybe TRBD1 (5 bases). This CDR3 has 12 residues. Looked up from germline, CDR1 is SGHAT and CDR2 is FQNNGV. Trimming stripped 6 bases from V and 10 bases from J, with 16 bases between. CDR3 bases: TGTGCCAGCAGTTTGAGTACAGGTAGACAGTACTTC. It encodes CASSLSTGRQYF.

This sequence joins TRBV7-9 and TRBJ2-7; D is unresolved. The germline V gene has CDR1 SEHNR and CDR2 FQNEAQ (reference sequence). V was trimmed by 5 bases and J by 2 bases, leaving 13 bases between them. The CDR3 is 14 amino acids. This CDR3 reads CASSTGHPAYEQYF. The CDR3 DNA follows: TGTGCCAGCAGCACGGGTCATCCAGCCTACGAGCAGTACTTC. Full variable domain (remainder filled in from reference TRBV7-9 and TRBJ2-7): DTGVSQNPRHKITKRGQNVTFRCDPISEHNRLYWYRQTLGQGPEFLTYFQNEAQLEKSRLLSDRFSAERPKGSFSTLEIQRTEQGDSAMYLCASSTGHPAYEQYFGPGTRLTVT.

This clonotype was counted at least ten times. The genes are TRBV11-2 and TRBJ2-7; D tentatively reads TRBD1 or TRBD2 (5 bases each). Looked up from germline, CDR1 is SGHAT and CDR2 is FQNNGV. The germline V and J ends were trimmed by 5 bases and 6 bases, with 20 bases remaining between them. This CDR3 is 15 amino acids long. The CDR3 sequence is CASSPTSDGGSEQYF. The DNA for the CDR3 is TGTGCCAGCAGCCCCACCTCAGATGGGGGTTCCGAGCAGTACTTC.

The chain links TRBV7-9 to TRBJ2-7; either TRBD1 or TRBD2 may fit D (7 bases each). This CDR3 has 14 amino acids. CDR1 SEHNR and CDR2 FQNEAQ come from the germline V gene (reference sequence). Between the trimmed V and J ends, which lost 5 bases and 5 bases, there was a span of 16 bases. The CDR3 loop is CASSPRGEGDEQYF. CDR3 nucleotide sequence: TGTGCCAGCAGCCCCAGGGGGGAGGGCGACGAGCAGTACTTC.

This clonotype was seen only a few times. The chain uses TRBV5-1 and TRBJ2-7, with D uncertain. This CDR3 contains 14 residues. CDR1 is SGHRS, CDR2 YFSETQ, per germline. The V end lost 5 bases, the J end lost 6 bases, and 18 bases lay between the germline ends. The CDR3 loop is CASRVGGLLSEQYF. For the CDR3, the DNA is TGCGCCAGCAGAGTAGGCGGATTGTTGAGCGAGCAGTACTTC.

This clonotype was found many times. The rearrangement joins TRBV20-1 to TRBJ1-2; D is uncertain. The CDR3 is 14 amino acids. V was shortened by 5 bases and J by 3 bases, with 16 bases between the two germline ends. Germline loops: CDR1 DFQATT, CDR2 SNEGSKA (reference sequence). For the CDR3, the DNA is TGCAGTGCTCGAAAAACCGGGGAAGACTATGGCTACACCTTC. It codes for CSARKTGEDYGYTF.

This clonotype was seen many times. The chain combines TRBV20-1 with TRBJ2-7; 7 bases match TRBD1. The CDR3 consists of 13 residues. CDR1 is DFQATT and CDR2 is SNEGSKA in the germline V gene (reference sequence). V lost 1 base and J lost 3; bases outside the gene matches: 3. CDR3 sequence: CSARGDRYYEQYV. The DNA for the CDR3 is TGCAGTGCTAGAGGGGACAGATACTACGAGCAGTACGTC.

This clonotype was seen only a few times. The V gene is TRBV27, the J gene TRBJ2-2, with TRBD2 identical over 7 bases. This CDR3 spans 15 amino acids. CDR1 is MNHEY and CDR2 is SMNVEV in the germline V gene (reference sequence). V shed 5 bases, J shed 3 bases, and the junction held 6 bases outside the gene matches. The CDR3 loop is CASSPRDYHTGELFF. CDR3 DNA: TGTGCCAGCAGTCCGAGGGACTACCACACCGGGGAGCTGTTTTTT.

A word on this clonotype: A junction end diverges from the germline sequence, so it may reflect a read error. The chain is built from TRBV20-1 and TRBJ2-7; 8 bases line up with TRBD1. The V gene's germline CDR1 is DFQATT and CDR2 SNEGSKA (reference sequence). This CDR3 region has 17 residues. The CDR3 nucleotides read TGCTGTGCTAGAACCTCAACATCGGACAGGGTTACCTACGAGCAGTACTTC. As protein: CCARTSTSDRVTYEQYF.

This clonotype occurred many times. V is TRBV27 and J is TRBJ2-1; 12 bases map to TRBD2. There are 16 residues in the CDR3. J gave up 8 bases and V 2 bases, and 7 bases lay outside the gene matches. CDR1 MNHEY and CDR2 SMNVEV come from the germline V gene (reference sequence). The CDR3 loop is CASSLRLAGGQYEQFF. The CDR3 DNA reads as TGTGCCAGCAGTTTAAGGCTAGCGGGAGGGCAGTATGAGCAGTTCTTC.

This clonotype was seen ten or more times. This chain links TRBV5-1 with TRBJ2-3; 14 bases line up with TRBD2. V dropped 1 base and J dropped 3; count of bases not matched to a gene: 7. The germline V gene encodes CDR1 SGHRS and CDR2 YFSETQ. This CDR3 comprises 18 residues. Written as DNA, the CDR3 is TGCGCCAGCAGCTTGAAGGGGACTAGCGGGAGTTTGACAGATACGCAGTATTTT. Translated, it gives CASSLKGTSGSLTDTQYF.

This clonotype came up a few times. This chain connects TRBV7-8 to TRBJ2-7; D uncertain. Germline V gene sequence: CDR1 SGHVS, CDR2 FQNEAQ. The V and J ends lost 0 bases and 4 bases respectively, with 7 bases between them. This CDR3 contains 13 residues. The CDR3, as DNA: TGTGCCAGCAGCTTAGCGGGCGTATACGAGCAGTACGTC. Encoded protein: CASSLAGVYEQYV.

This clonotype has a count of ten or more. This chain joins TRBV2 and TRBJ2-5; tentatively, D is TRBD2 (6 bases). Trimming removed 7 bases from V and 1 base from J, with 16 bases in between. Germline loops: CDR1 SNHLY, CDR2 FYNNEI. The CDR3 has 15 residues. The CDR3 spells CASTRSGGGQETQYF. Here the CDR3 DNA reads TGTGCCAGCACTCGAAGTGGGGGAGGCCAAGAGACCCAGTACTTC. The full variable domain, rest sourced from reference TRBV2 and TRBJ2-5, is EPEVTQTPSHQVTQMGQEVILRCVPISNHLYFYWYRQILGQKVEFLVSFYNNEISEKSEIFDDQFSVERPDGSNFTLKIRSTKLEDSAMYFCASTRSGGGQETQYFGPGTRLLVL.

DNA of the CDR3: TGTGCCAGCAGTTTAGATAGGGGGAACGTTGAAGCTTTCTTT. Translating it yields CASSLDRGNVEAFF. This chain connects TRBV27 to TRBJ1-1, with D possibly being TRBD1 (6 bases). V shed 2 bases and J shed 7 bases, with 14 bases lying between them. Germline V CDR1 and CDR2: MNHEY, SMNVEV (reference sequence). The CDR3 length is 14 residues.

This clonotype was seen ten or more times. The genes are TRBV5-1 and TRBJ2-2, with D tentatively TRBD1 (6 bases). Germline values: CDR1 SGHRS, CDR2 YFSETQ. The CDR3 consists of 15 residues. V lost 3 bases and J 1 base, leaving 10 bases between the germline ends. Here the CDR3 reads CASSSWTENTGELFF. CDR3 DNA sequence: TGCGCCAGCAGCTCTTGGACAGAGAACACCGGGGAGCTGTTTTTT.

This chain joins TRBV13 and TRBJ2-2; the D gene is possibly TRBD2 (5 bases). The germline CDR1 and CDR2 sequences are PRHDT and FYEKMQ (reference sequence). The CDR3 spans 15 residues. Trimming took 0 bases from V and 2 from J, leaving 7 bases between them. CDR3 bases: TGTGCCAGCAGCTTAGGACTAGTTAACACCGGGGAGCTGTTTTTT. Protein: CASSLGLVNTGELFF.

This clonotype has only a few counts. The chain has TRBV7-7 and TRBJ2-5, with D tentatively TRBD1 (6 bases). Germline assignment: CDR1 SSHAT and CDR2 FNYEAQ (reference sequence). The V and J ends lost 5 bases and 3 bases respectively, with 25 bases between them. The CDR3 runs to 18 residues. The CDR3 bases are TGTGCCAGCAGCCCGAGGGGCCCGGACAGCAAATCCAAAGAGACCCAGTACTTC. This gives the protein CASSPRGPDSKSKETQYF.

This chain links TRBV2 with TRBJ2-7, with D perhaps TRBD1 or TRBD2 (5 bases each). V lost 6 bases, J lost 2 bases, and 11 bases lay in between. In germline, CDR1 is SNHLY, CDR2 FYNNEI. This CDR3 has 13 residues. The CDR3: CASSTGPAYEQYF. DNA for the CDR3: TGTGCCAGCAGCACGGGACCCGCCTACGAGCAGTACTTC.

This clonotype was seen ten or more times. The J gene is TRBJ2-3, the V gene TRBV7-2; TRBD1 is a possible D gene (5 bases). This CDR3 comprises 16 residues. The germline CDR1 and CDR2 sequences are SGHTA and FQGNSA. The germline V and J ends were trimmed by 5 bases and 4 bases, with 19 bases remaining between them. CDR3 sequence: CASSPGALTRADTQYF. The CDR3 nucleotides are TGTGCCAGCAGCCCTGGGGCTTTAACCCGGGCAGATACGCAGTATTTT. Full variable domain (missing parts from reference TRBV7-2 and TRBJ2-3): GAGVSQSPSNKVTEKGKDVELRCDPISGHTALYWYRQSLGQGLEFLIYFQGNSAPDKSGLPSDRFSAERTGGSVSTLTIQRTQQEDSAVYLCASSPGALTRADTQYFGPGTRLTVL.

This clonotype was observed a handful of times. V and J are TRBV10-3 and TRBJ2-5; TRBD2 is a possible D gene (5 bases). The germline V gene has CDR1 ENHRY and CDR2 SYGVKD. The CDR3 extends over 14 amino acids. V gave up 2 bases and J gave up 5 bases, with 12 bases separating them. The CDR3 reads CAISEGTSYETQYF. CDR3 bases: TGTGCCATCAGTGAGGGAACTAGTTACGAGACCCAGTACTTC.

This clonotype was recorded many times. The chain employs TRBV11-2 and TRBJ1-2, with D maybe TRBD1 (5 bases). The length of the CDR3 is 15 residues. V shed 5 bases and J shed 6 bases, with 19 bases lying between them. CDR1 and CDR2 (germline): SGHAT, FQNNGV. The CDR3 loop is CASSARQRREDGYTF. CDR3 nucleotide sequence: TGTGCCAGCAGCGCGAGACAGCGGCGGGAGGATGGCTACACCTTC.